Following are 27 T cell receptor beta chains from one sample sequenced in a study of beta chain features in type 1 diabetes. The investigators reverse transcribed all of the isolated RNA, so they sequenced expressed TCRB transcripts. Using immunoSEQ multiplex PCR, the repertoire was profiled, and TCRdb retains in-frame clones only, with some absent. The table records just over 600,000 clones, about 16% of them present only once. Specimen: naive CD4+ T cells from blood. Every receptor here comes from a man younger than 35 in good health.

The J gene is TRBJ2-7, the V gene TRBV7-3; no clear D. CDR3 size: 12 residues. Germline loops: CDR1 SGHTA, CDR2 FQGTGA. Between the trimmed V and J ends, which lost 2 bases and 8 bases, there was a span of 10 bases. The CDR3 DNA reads TGTGCCAGCAGCTTATCTGGGAACAAGCAGTACTTC. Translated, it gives CASSLSGNKQYF.

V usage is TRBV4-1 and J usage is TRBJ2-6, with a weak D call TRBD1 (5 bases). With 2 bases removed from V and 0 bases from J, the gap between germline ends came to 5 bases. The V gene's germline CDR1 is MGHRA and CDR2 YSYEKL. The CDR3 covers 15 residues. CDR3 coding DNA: TGCGCCAGCAGCCAACAGGGCTCTGGGGCCAACGTCCTGACTTTC. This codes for CASSQQGSGANVLTF.

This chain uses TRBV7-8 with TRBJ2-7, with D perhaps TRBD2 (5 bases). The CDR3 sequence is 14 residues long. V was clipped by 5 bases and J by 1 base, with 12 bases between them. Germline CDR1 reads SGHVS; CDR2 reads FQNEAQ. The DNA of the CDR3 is TGTGCCAGCAGCGCGAGGGCTGGGTCCTACGAGCAGTACTTC. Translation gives CASSARAGSYEQYF.

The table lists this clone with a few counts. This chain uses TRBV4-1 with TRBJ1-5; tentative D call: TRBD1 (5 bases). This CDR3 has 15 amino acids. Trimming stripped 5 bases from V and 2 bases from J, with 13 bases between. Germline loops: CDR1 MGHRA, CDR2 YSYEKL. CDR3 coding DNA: TGCGCCAGCAGCTTACTGGGGCAGGGCAATCAGCCCCAGCATTTT. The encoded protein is CASSLLGQGNQPQHF.

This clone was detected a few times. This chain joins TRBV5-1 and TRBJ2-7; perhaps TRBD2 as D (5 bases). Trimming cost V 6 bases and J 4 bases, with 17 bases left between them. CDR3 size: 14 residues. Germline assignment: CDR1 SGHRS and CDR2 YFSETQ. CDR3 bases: TGCGCCAGCAAACCGAGCCAGCGGCTATACGAGCAGTACTTC. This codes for CASKPSQRLYEQYF.

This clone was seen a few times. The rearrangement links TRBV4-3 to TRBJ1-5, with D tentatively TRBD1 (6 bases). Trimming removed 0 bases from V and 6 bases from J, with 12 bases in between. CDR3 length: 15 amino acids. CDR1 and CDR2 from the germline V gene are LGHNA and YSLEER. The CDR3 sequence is CASSQDIWGRQPQHF. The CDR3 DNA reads TGCGCCAGCAGCCAAGATATTTGGGGGCGTCAGCCCCAGCATTTT.

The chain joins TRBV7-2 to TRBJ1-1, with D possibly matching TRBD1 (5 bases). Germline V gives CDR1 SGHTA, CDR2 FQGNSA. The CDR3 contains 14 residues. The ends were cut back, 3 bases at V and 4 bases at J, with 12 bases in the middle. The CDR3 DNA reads TGTGCCAGCAGCTTCTCAGGAAGGGGCACTGAAGCTTTCTTT. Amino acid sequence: CASSFSGRGTEAFF.

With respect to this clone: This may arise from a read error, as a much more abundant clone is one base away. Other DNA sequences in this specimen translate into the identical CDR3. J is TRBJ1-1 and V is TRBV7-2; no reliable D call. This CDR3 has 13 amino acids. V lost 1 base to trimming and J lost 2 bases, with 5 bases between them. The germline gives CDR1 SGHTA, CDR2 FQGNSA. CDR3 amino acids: CASSLGINTEAFF. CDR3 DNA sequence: TGTGCCAGCAGCTTAGGGATCAACACTGAAGCTTTCTTT.

The CDR3 spells CASSPEQLLAKNIQYF. CDR3 bases: TGTGCCAGCAGCCCGGAACAGCTCCTAGCCAAAAACATTCAGTACTTC. The chain recombines TRBV7-9 with TRBJ2-4, with D unclear. This CDR3 contains 16 residues. Germline V gene sequence: CDR1 SEHNR, CDR2 FQNEAQ (reference sequence). V lost 5 bases and J lost 0, with 14 bases in between. The variable domain in full, with the rest retrieved from reference TRBV7-9 and TRBJ2-4, is DTGVSQNPRHKITKRGQNVTFRCDPISEHNRLYWYRQTLGQGPEFLTYFQNEAQLEKSRLLSDRFSAERPKGSFSTLEIQRTEQGDSAMYLCASSPEQLLAKNIQYFGAGTRLSVL.

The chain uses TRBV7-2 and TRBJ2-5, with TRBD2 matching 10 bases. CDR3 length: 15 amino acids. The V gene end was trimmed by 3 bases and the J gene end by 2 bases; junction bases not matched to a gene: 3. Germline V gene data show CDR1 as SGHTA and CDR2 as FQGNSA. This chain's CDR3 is CASSFSGGGQETQYF. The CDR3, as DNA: TGTGCCAGCAGCTTCAGCGGGGGGGGACAAGAGACCCAGTACTTC.

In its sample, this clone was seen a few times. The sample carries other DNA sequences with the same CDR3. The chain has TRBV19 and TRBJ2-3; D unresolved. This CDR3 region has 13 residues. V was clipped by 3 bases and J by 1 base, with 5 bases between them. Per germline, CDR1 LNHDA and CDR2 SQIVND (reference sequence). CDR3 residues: CASSIGRTDTQYF. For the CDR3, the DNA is TGTGCCAGTAGTATCGGTCGCACAGATACGCAGTATTTT.

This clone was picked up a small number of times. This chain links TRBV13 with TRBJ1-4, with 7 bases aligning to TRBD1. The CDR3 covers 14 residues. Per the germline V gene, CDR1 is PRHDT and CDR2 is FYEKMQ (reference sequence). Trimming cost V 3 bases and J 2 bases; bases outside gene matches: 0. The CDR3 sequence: CASSLGQTNEKLFF. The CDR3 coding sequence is TGTGCCAGCAGCTTGGGACAGACTAATGAAAAACTGTTTTTT.

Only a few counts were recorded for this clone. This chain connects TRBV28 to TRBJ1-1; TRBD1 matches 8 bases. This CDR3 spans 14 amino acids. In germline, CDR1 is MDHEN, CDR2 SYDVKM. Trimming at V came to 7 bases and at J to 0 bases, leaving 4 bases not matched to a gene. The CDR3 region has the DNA TGTGCCAGCATCAGGGGGCGTATGAACACTGAAGCTTTCTTT. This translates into CASIRGRMNTEAFF.

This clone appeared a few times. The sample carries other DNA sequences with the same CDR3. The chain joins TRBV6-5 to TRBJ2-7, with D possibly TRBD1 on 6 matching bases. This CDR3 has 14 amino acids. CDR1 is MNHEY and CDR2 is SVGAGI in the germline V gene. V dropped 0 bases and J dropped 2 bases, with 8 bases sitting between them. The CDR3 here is CASSYSGQTYEQYF. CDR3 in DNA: TGTGCCAGCAGTTACTCCGGACAGACCTACGAGCAGTACTTC.

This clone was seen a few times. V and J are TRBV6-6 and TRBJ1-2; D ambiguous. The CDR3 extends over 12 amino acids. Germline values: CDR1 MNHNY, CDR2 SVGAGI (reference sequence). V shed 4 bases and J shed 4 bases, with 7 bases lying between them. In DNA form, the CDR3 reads TGTGCCAGCAGTTCTCAGAGCTATGGCTACACCTTC. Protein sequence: CASSSQSYGYTF.

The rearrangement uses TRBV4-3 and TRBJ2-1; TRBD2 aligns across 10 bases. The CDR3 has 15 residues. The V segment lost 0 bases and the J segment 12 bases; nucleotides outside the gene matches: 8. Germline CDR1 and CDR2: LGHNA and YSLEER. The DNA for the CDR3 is TGCGCCAGCAGCCAAGACGCCACTAGCGGGGCTGGGCAGTTCTTC. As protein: CASSQDATSGAGQFF.

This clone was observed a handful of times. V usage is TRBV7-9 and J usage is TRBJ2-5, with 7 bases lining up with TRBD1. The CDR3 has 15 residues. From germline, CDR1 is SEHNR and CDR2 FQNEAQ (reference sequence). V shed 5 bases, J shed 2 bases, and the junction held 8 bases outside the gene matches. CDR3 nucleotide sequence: TGTGCCAGCAGCCGCCCGGGACAGACTCAAGAGACCCAGTACTTC. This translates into CASSRPGQTQETQYF.

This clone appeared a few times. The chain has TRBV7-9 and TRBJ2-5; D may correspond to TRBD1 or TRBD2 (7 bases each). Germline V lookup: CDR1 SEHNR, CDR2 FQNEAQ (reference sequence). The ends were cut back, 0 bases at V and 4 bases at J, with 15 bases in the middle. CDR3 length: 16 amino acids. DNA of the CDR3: TGTGCCAGCAGCTTAGCGCTGACAGGGAGGGGAGAGACCCAGTACTTC. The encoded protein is CASSLALTGRGETQYF.

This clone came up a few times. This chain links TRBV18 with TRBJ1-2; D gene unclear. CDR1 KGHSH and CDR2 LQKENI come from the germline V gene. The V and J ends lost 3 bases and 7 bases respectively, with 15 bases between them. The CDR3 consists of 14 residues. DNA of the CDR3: TGTGCCAGCTCACCCATCCCCCGGACGGGTGGCTACACCTTC. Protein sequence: CASSPIPRTGGYTF.

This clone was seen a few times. The CDR3 region is CASSGEGEAPLHF. The CDR3 nucleotides are TGTGCCAGCAGCGGAGAAGGGGAGGCACCCCTCCACTTT. The rearrangement joins TRBV7-9 to TRBJ1-6, with D maybe TRBD1 (5 bases). CDR3 length: 13 residues. The germline CDR1 and CDR2 sequences are SEHNR and FQNEAQ (reference sequence). V was trimmed by 5 bases and J by 11 bases, leaving 13 bases between them.

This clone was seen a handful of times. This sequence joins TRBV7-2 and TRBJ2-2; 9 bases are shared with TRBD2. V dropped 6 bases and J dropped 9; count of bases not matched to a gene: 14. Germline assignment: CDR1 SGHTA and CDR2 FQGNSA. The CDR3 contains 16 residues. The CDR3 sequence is CASRPPGLAIGWELFF. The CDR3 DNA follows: TGTGCCAGCAGACCACCGGGACTAGCCATTGGGTGGGAGCTGTTTTTT.

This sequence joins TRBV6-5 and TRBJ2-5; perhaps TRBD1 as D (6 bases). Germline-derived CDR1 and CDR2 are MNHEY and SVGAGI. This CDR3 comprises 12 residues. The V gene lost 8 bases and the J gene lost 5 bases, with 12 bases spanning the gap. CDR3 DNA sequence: TGTGCCAGCTCGACAGGCTGGGAGACCCAGTACTTC. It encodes CASSTGWETQYF.

In DNA form, the CDR3 reads TGTGCCAGCAGCTCCGCAGGGGCAGGTCAGCCCCAGCATTTT. Translating it yields CASSSAGAGQPQHF. The chain uses TRBV9 and TRBJ1-5; possible D gene TRBD1, 6 bases. Germline V CDR1 and CDR2: SGDLS, YYNGEE. V was pared by 4 bases and J by 6 bases, with 14 bases between. The length of the CDR3 is 14 residues.

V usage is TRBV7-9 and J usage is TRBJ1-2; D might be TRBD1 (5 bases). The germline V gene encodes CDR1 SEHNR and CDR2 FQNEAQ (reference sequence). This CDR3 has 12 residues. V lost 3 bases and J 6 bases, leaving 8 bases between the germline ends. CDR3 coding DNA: TGTGCCAGCAGCTTGGAGGGGAATGGCTACACCTTC. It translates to CASSLEGNGYTF.

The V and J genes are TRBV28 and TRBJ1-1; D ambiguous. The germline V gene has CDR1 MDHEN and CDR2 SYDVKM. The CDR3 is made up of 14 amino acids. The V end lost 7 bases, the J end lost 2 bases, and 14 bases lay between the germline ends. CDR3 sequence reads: CASIQAGINTEAFF. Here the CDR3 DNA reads TGTGCCAGCATCCAGGCTGGCATTAACACTGAAGCTTTCTTT.

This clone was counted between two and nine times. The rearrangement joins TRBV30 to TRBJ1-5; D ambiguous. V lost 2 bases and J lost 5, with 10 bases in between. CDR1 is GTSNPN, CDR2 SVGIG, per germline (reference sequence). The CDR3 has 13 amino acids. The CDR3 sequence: CAWSSSSDQPQHF. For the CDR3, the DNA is TGTGCCTGGAGTTCCAGCTCTGATCAGCCCCAGCATTTT.

CDR3 residues: CASSQVFNTEAFF. The CDR3 bases are TGCGCCAGCAGCCAAGTCTTTAACACTGAAGCTTTCTTT. The chain has TRBV4-1 and TRBJ1-1; D not resolved. Germline CDR1 and CDR2: MGHRA and YSYEKL. Trimming left V 1 base short and J 2 bases short, with 5 bases between. There are 13 residues in the CDR3.